Following are 20 T cell receptor beta chains from one sample sequenced in a study of T cell responses to AZD1222 COVID-19 vaccine. The assay was immunoSEQ multiplex PCR, and TCRdb's table has in-frame clones only and misses some. The listing records about 140,000 clones. Sequencing was performed on peripheral blood. Every receptor here comes from an adult in good health.

V gene TRBV18 combines with J gene TRBJ1-1; weak D call: TRBD1 (5 bases). This CDR3 is 13 amino acids long. V lost 8 bases, J lost 4 bases, and 14 bases lay in between. Looked up from germline, CDR1 is KGHSH and CDR2 is LQKENI. CDR3 in amino acids: CASALGQGTEAFF. The CDR3 DNA reads TGTGCCAGCGCCCTCGGTCAGGGCACTGAAGCTTTCTTT.

The V call is TRBV28, the J call TRBJ1-5; no reliable D call. The germline V gene has CDR1 MDHEN and CDR2 SYDVKM. V gave up 0 bases and J gave up 1 base, with 19 bases separating them. This CDR3 comprises 19 residues. In DNA, the CDR3 is TGTGCCAGCAGTTTATGGTCCGTGGTTCGGGGAGGGAGCAATCAGCCCCAGCATTTT. Encoded protein: CASSLWSVVRGGSNQPQHF.

For the CDR3, the DNA is TGTGCCAGCAGCTCTCCGGGAAAGGGGGGACAGTATAATTCACCCCTCCACTTT. Residues: CASSSPGKGGQYNSPLHF. The V call is TRBV9, the J call TRBJ1-6; 7 positions match TRBD1. CDR3 length: 18 residues. Germline CDR1 and CDR2: SGDLS and YYNGEE. With V trimmed by 4 bases and J by 4 bases, 14 bases remained unmatched.

The CDR3 sequence: CASGLGAAYEQYF. The CDR3 DNA follows: TGTGCTAGTGGTTTGGGCGCAGCATACGAGCAGTACTTC. The V and J genes are TRBV12-5 and TRBJ2-7; no firm D call. V was trimmed by 1 base and J by 4 bases, leaving 8 bases between them. CDR1 and CDR2 from the germline V gene are LGHNT and FRNRAP. The CDR3 has 13 residues.

V and J are TRBV3-1 (or the pseudogene TRBV3-2) and TRBJ1-5, with D unclear. This CDR3 region has 13 residues. The ends were cut back, 4 bases at V and 6 bases at J, with 10 bases in the middle. Germline V gene sequence: CDR1 LGHDT, CDR2 YNNKEL (reference sequence). The CDR3 nucleotides read TGTGCCAGCAGCCCCGAAGTCGGTCAGCCCCAGCATTTT. The encoded protein is CASSPEVGQPQHF.

The V call is TRBV18, the J call TRBJ1-2; possibly TRBD1 for D (5 bases). Germline CDR1 is KGHSH and CDR2 is LQKENI. Trimming removed 6 bases from V and 6 bases from J, with 14 bases in between. The CDR3 spans 13 residues. As DNA, the CDR3 is TGTGCCAGCTCTCCCAGGGTCGCCGATGGCTACACCTTC. Translation gives CASSPRVADGYTF.

This chain joins TRBV20-1 and TRBJ1-1; a weak D match, TRBD1 (5 bases). The CDR3 loop spans 11 amino acids. Trimming stripped 1 base from V and 8 bases from J, with 8 bases between. Germline CDR1 is DFQATT and CDR2 is SNEGSKA (reference sequence). The CDR3 protein is CSARGGGEAFF. CDR3 in DNA: TGCAGTGCTAGAGGGGGGGGAGAAGCTTTCTTT.

This rearrangement joins TRBV3-1 (or the pseudogene TRBV3-2) to TRBJ2-5; no firm D call. Germline-derived CDR1 and CDR2 are LGHDT and YNNKEL (reference sequence). V dropped 4 bases and J dropped 5 bases, with 8 bases sitting between them. CDR3 length: 12 amino acids. CDR3 bases: TGTGCCAGCAGCCTTAACCCGGAGACCCAGTACTTC. This gives the protein CASSLNPETQYF.

The chain links TRBV11-2 to TRBJ1-3; 8 bases line up with TRBD1. The CDR3 loop spans 13 amino acids. The trim removed 0 bases at V and 14 bases at J, leaving 6 bases unmatched. The V gene's germline CDR1 is SGHAT and CDR2 FQNNGV. The CDR3 spells CASSLDRDRTVYF. Written as DNA, the CDR3 is TGTGCCAGCAGCTTAGATCGGGACAGGACTGTATATTTT.

J is TRBJ2-1 and V is TRBV7-2; D gene ambiguous. This CDR3 has 12 residues. Trimming pared 1 base from V and 7 bases from J, leaving 5 bases between. The germline CDR1 and CDR2 sequences are SGHTA and FQGNSA. CDR3 sequence reads: CASSLESNEQFF. DNA of the CDR3: TGTGCCAGCAGCTTAGAGTCAAATGAGCAGTTCTTC. The full variable domain, in which reference TRBV7-2 and TRBJ2-1 provide the parts outside the CDR3, is GAGVSQSPSNKVTEKGKDVELRCDPISGHTALYWYRQSLGQGLEFLIYFQGNSAPDKSGLPSDRFSAERTGGSVSTLTIQRTQQEDSAVYLCASSLESNEQFFGPGTRLTVL.

The chain employs TRBV7-9 and TRBJ1-1; D may be TRBD1 (6 bases). Germline V gene lookup returns CDR1 SEHNR and CDR2 FQNEAQ (reference sequence). The length of the CDR3 is 12 residues. V was shortened by 5 bases and J by 7 bases, with 11 bases between the two germline ends. CDR3 coding DNA: TGTGCCAGCAGCCTCCGACAGGATGAAGCTTTCTTT. Amino acids: CASSLRQDEAFF.

The chain couples TRBV6-6 to TRBJ1-1; D is possibly TRBD1 (6 bases). Trimming stripped 5 bases from V and 2 bases from J, with 15 bases between. The CDR3 loop spans 15 amino acids. From germline, CDR1 is MNHNY and CDR2 SVGAGI (reference sequence). CDR3 sequence (DNA): TGTGCCAGCAGTCCCGTCCAGGGGAGCAACACTGAAGCTTTCTTT. Translated, it gives CASSPVQGSNTEAFF.

CDR3 nucleotides: TGTGCCACCTCTCGCAGGGGTTCGGAGGGCTACACCTTC. Translation: CATSRRGSEGYTF. The chain couples TRBV24-1 to TRBJ1-2; tentatively, D is TRBD1 (6 bases). This CDR3 is built from 13 residues. Trimming removed 9 bases at V and 8 bases at J, with 18 bases between. Germline CDR1 is KGHDR and CDR2 is SFDVKD.

This chain links TRBV6-2 or TRBV6-3 with TRBJ1-3; D is uncertain. The CDR3 totals 17 residues. Trimming removed 3 bases at V and 0 bases at J, with 15 bases between. The germline V gene encodes CDR1 MNHEY and CDR2 SVGEGT. The chain's CDR3 is CASSYRARESSGNTIYF. The CDR3 DNA reads TGTGCCAGCAGTTATCGGGCGCGGGAAAGCTCTGGAAACACCATATATTTT.

The rearrangement joins TRBV5-5 to TRBJ1-1; 7 nucleotides match TRBD1. CDR3 size: 15 residues. Germline V gene sequence: CDR1 SGHKS, CDR2 YYEKEE (reference sequence). The V and J ends lost 4 bases and 0 bases, in that order; junction bases with no gene match: 6. The CDR3 loop is CASSISTGVNTEAFF. CDR3 in DNA: TGTGCCAGCAGCATCTCCACAGGGGTGAACACTGAAGCTTTCTTT. Using reference TRBV5-5 and TRBJ1-1 for the parts outside the CDR3, the full variable domain is DAGVTQSPTHLIKTRGQQVTLRCSPISGHKSVSWYQQVLGQGPQFIFQYYEKEERGRGNFPDRFSARQFPNYSSELNVNALLLGDSALYLCASSISTGVNTEAFFGQGTRLTVV.

This sequence joins TRBV28 and TRBJ2-1; D not resolved. The germline gives CDR1 MDHEN, CDR2 SYDVKM. This CDR3 comprises 15 residues. V lost 1 base to trimming and J lost 9 bases, with 16 bases between them. The DNA for the CDR3 is TGTGCCAGCAGTTTATCGTCCCCGCGCGGTACTGAGCAGTTCTTC. Protein: CASSLSSPRGTEQFF.

The DNA of the CDR3 is TGTGCCAGCAGCCAACTAGCGGGGATGTACGAGCAGTACTTC. This encodes CASSQLAGMYEQYF. V usage is TRBV14 and J usage is TRBJ2-7; TRBD2 matches at 9 bases. The CDR3 loop spans 14 amino acids. Germline-derived CDR1 and CDR2 are SGHDN and FVKESK. The J segment lost 4 bases and the V segment lost 2 bases, leaving 3 bases of the junction unmatched.

The V gene is TRBV30, the J gene TRBJ2-3; TRBD2 agrees at 7 bases. With 2 bases clipped from V and 5 bases from J, the junction kept 7 bases outside the gene matches. From germline, CDR1 is GTSNPN and CDR2 SVGIG (reference sequence). The CDR3 sequence is 14 residues long. CDR3 bases: TGTGCCTGGAGTCCTAGCGGCGCCGGAGATACGCAGTATTTT. Translation gives CAWSPSGAGDTQYF.

This sequence joins TRBV6-5 and TRBJ1-5, with D perhaps TRBD1 (5 bases). This CDR3 has 16 residues. V was clipped by 4 bases and J by 2 bases, with 15 bases between them. In germline, CDR1 is MNHEY, CDR2 SVGAGI. CDR3 in amino acids: CASSLNPGGGNQPQHF. CDR3 nucleotides: TGTGCCAGCAGTTTAAACCCTGGGGGAGGCAATCAGCCCCAGCATTTT.

The chain is built from TRBV5-4 and TRBJ1-1; 10 nucleotides match TRBD1. Losses at the gene ends were 4 bases for V and 0 bases for J; bases not matched to a gene: 6. The CDR3 sequence is 16 residues long. The germline gives CDR1 SGHNT, CDR2 YYREEE (reference sequence). CDR3 amino acids: CASSEGQGHMNTEAFF. DNA of the CDR3: TGTGCCAGCAGCGAGGGACAGGGGCATATGAACACTGAAGCTTTCTTT.